This TCR beta chain was identified during a study of blood T cell repertoires in COVID-19. Study-wide context: Italy, Spain and the United States were the sources of the convalescent and acute COVID-19 samples. In each case, the material was cDNA or gDNA derived from T cells, B-cell-depleted T cells, or PBMCs.

One Seattle source followed patients from active infection through their disease course. Under the authors' procedure: From reference gene primer amplification, estimates of nucleated cell counts were derived. Profiled with immunoSEQ multiplex PCR; TCRdb holds only in-frame clones, not every one. V and J calls and clone size are copied from that table; D and trimming were computed from the DNA. The repertoire includes about 90,000 clones, roughly 90% of them detected once, and about 2.5% sits in the top ten. The CDR3 is 14 amino acids. Germline V gives CDR1 SGHRS, CDR2 YFSETQ. V was shortened by 0 bases and J by 4 bases, with 10 bases between the two germline ends.

This receptor was obtained from a man over 45 with COVID-19, enrolled during active disease. Specimen: peripheral blood. The chain joins TRBV5-1 to TRBJ1-2, with D uncertain. The CDR3 loop is CASSLDSGSYGYTF. The CDR3 nucleotides read TGCGCCAGCAGCTTGGATTCGGGGTCCTATGGCTACACCTTC.